This TCR beta chain is drawn from a study of CD8+ T cells in alopecia areata. General study points: Tofacitinib yielded significantly lower scalp clonality and fewer expanded CD8+ clones among the top 100. Persistence during tofacitinib was seen for many expanded lesional clones in scalp and blood. Scalp repertoires also include resident alphabeta T cells from normal skin.

The sample's treatment: oral pan-JAK inhibitor, 5-10 mg twice daily. The sequencing template was cDNA reverse transcribed from extracted RNA. TCRdb's table, derived via immunoSEQ multiplex PCR, lists solely in-frame clones and lacks some. The data show roughly 280,000 clones, approximately 60% seen once. The CDR3 sequence is 12 residues long. V was cut by 6 bases and J by 4 bases, with 7 bases left in between. Germline CDR1 MNHNY, CDR2 SVGAGI (reference sequence). Notes on this clone: As yet, its antigen is unknown.

The chain recombines TRBV6-6 with TRBJ1-5; D remains ambiguous. The receptor was derived from a human donor with alopecia areata. This specimen was CD4+ T cells sorted from blood, taken around week 52, from a patient treated with tofacitinib. As DNA, the CDR3 is TGTGCCAGCAGCCCCCAGAATCAGCCCCAGCATTTT. Protein sequence: CASSPQNQPQHF.